The 5 T cell receptor beta chains below were found in one sample sequenced in a study of identical twins. In TCRdb, the 5' RACE reads were re-called with MiXCR into one record per CDR3 protein. The table includes around 250,000 distinct CDR3 sequences, about 12% detected once. The sample also formed part of further work on yellow fever vaccine responses in identical twins.

The sequencing input was memory (CD45RO+) T cells sorted from blood. The receptors shown here come from a woman between 18 and 30 years old in good health.

Comments on this clonotype: A single base separates this from a much larger clone, so it may be a read error. The genes are TRBV7-6 and TRBJ2-3; no firm D call. V was trimmed by 3 bases and J by 5 bases, leaving 3 bases between them. The germline V gene encodes CDR1 SGHVS and CDR2 FNYEAQ. The CDR3 sequence is 11 residues long. In nucleotides, the CDR3 is TGTGCCAGCAGCTTCGAAGATACGCAGTATTTT. As protein: CASSFEDTQYF.

This clonotype occurred a few times. The chain carries TRBV18 and TRBJ2-5; either TRBD1 or TRBD2 may supply D (5 bases each). Germline CDR1 reads KGHSH; CDR2 reads LQKENI. V was clipped by 2 bases and J by 1 base, with 11 bases between them. The CDR3 contains 15 residues. CDR3 DNA sequence: TGTGCCAGCTCACCAAGGGACGGCCTCCAAGAGACCCAGTACTTC. Residues: CASSPRDGLQETQYF.

The rearrangement uses TRBV5-1 and TRBJ2-5; 8 bases agree with TRBD2. Germline-derived CDR1 and CDR2 are SGHRS and YFSETQ. V lost 0 bases to trimming and J lost 5 bases; unmatched junction nucleotides: 6. The CDR3 is made up of 15 amino acids. CDR3 in amino acids: CASSLGPGGLETQYF. The CDR3 DNA reads as TGCGCCAGCAGCTTGGGTCCGGGGGGGCTGGAGACCCAGTACTTC.

At least ten counts were recorded for this clonotype. The chain is built from TRBV12-3 or TRBV12-4 and TRBJ2-7, with D perhaps matching TRBD2 (5 bases). V gave up 3 bases and J gave up 3 bases, with 6 bases separating them. The CDR3 covers 12 residues. The CDR3 sequence: CASSFGGYEQYF. For the CDR3, the DNA is TGTGCCAGCAGTTTCGGAGGCTACGAGCAGTACTTC.

This clonotype turned up a few times. The rearrangement uses TRBV7-2 and TRBJ2-5, with D unclear. The length of the CDR3 is 15 residues. The V gene lost 0 bases and the J gene lost 2 bases, with 10 bases spanning the gap. Germline values: CDR1 SGHTA, CDR2 FQGNSA. The CDR3 DNA reads as TGTGCCAGCAGCTTAGCAGGGTTTAAGCAAGAGACCCAGTACTTC. The encoded protein is CASSLAGFKQETQYF.